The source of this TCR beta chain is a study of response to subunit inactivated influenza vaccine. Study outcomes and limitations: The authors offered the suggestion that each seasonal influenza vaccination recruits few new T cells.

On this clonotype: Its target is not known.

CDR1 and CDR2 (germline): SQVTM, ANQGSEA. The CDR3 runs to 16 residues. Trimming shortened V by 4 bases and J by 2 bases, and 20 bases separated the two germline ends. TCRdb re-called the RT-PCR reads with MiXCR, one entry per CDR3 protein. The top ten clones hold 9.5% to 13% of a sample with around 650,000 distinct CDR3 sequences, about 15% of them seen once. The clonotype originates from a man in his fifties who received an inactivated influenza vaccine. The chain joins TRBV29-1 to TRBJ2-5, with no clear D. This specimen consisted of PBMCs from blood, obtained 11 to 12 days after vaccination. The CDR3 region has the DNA TGCAGCGTTGGGTCGGCGGCGACCGGCCCACAAGAGACCCAGTACTTC. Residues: CSVGSAATGPQETQYF. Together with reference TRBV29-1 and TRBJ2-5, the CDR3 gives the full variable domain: SAVISQKPSRDICQRGTSLTIQCQVDSQVTMMFWYRQQPGQSLTLIATANQGSEATYESGFVIDKFPISRPNLTFSTLTVSNMSPEDSSIYLCSVGSAATGPQETQYFGPGTRLLVL.